The sample holds a few counts of the clone carrying this TCR beta chain. Germline CDR1 is SGHRS and CDR2 is YFSETQ. The junction had 7 bases not matched to a gene; V was cut back by 1 base and J by 0 bases. This CDR3 is built from 16 residues. Only in-frame clones appear in the TCRdb table, and some are missing; sequencing was by immunoSEQ multiplex PCR. Here the sample spans around 100,000 clones, around nine tenths being singletons. The data were taken from a study of OX40 agonist ivuxolimab in advanced cancers. In the study overall: Across the patients, intravenous ivuxolimab was delivered every 2 weeks at 0.01 to 10 mg/kg.

Material: CD4+ or CD8+ T cells sorted from blood, obtained in a trial of the OX40 agonist ivuxolimab. V gene TRBV5-1 combines with J gene TRBJ2-7, with 7 bases that match TRBD2. The TCR was taken from an adult with an advanced solid tumor such as melanoma, head and neck, liver or kidney cancer. The CDR3 sequence: CASSLIPGGSSYEQYF. The CDR3 DNA is TGCGCCAGCAGCTTGATCCCTGGCGGGAGCTCCTACGAGCAGTACTTC.